Here is one TCR beta chain with its context. The sample comes from a study of OX40 agonist ivuxolimab in advanced cancers. This table comes from immunoSEQ multiplex PCR, and its TCRdb copy is limited to in-frame clones, with some not included. The repertoire includes roughly 90,000 clones, around nine tenths of them detected once, and 0.7% to 0.9% sits in the top ten. V was pared by 11 bases and J by 2 bases, with 16 bases between. The CDR3 runs to 14 residues. The germline gives CDR1 LNHDA, CDR2 SQIVND (reference sequence). This sample comprised CD4+ or CD8+ T cells sorted from blood, obtained in a trial of the OX40 agonist ivuxolimab. The gene calls are TRBV19 and TRBJ2-4, with a possible D match to TRBD2 (5 bases). The sequence was obtained from an adult with an advanced solid tumor such as melanoma, head and neck, liver or kidney cancer. The CDR3 coding sequence is TGTGCCCACCCCCACGGAGGTCCCAAAAACATTCAGTACTTC. Protein: CAHPHGGPKNIQYF.